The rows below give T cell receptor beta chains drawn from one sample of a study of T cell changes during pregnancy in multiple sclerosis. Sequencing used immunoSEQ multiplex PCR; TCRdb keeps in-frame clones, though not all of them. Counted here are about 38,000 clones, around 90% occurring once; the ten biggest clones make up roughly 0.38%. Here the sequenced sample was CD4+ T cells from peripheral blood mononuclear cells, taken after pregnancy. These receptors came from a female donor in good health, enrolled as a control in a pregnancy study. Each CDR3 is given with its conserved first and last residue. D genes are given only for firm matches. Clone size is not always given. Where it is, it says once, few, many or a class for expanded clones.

DNA: TGTGCCAGCAGCTTGGCGGGGTCCTACGAGCAGTACTTC
CDR3: CASSLAGSYEQYF
size: NA
V: TRBV5-8
D: NA
J: TRBJ2-7

DNA: TGCGCCAGCAGGCGGGGACAGGAGAATGAGCAGTTCTTC
CDR3: CASRRGQENEQFF
size: once
V: TRBV5-1
D: TRBD1
J: TRBJ2-1

DNA: TGTGCCAGCAGCTTTGCCCTCGGCGGGAGGTACATTCAGTACTTC
CDR3: CASSFALGGRYIQYF
size: NA
V: TRBV11-2
D: TRBD2
J: TRBJ2-4

DNA: TGTGCCAGCAGCCGCGGGGGGTTCACTGGAAACACCATATATTTT
CDR3: CASSRGGFTGNTIYF
size: NA
V: TRBV7-8
D: NA
J: TRBJ1-3

DNA: TGTGCCAGTAGTGCCTTAGGGGTATCAGCCCAGCATTTT
CDR3: CASSALGVSAQHF
size: NA
V: TRBV19
D: NA
J: TRBJ1-5

DNA: TGTGCCCTGAGTCGTTGGGGAGGGGAGGCCGCTGAAGCTTTCTTT
CDR3: CALSRWGGEAAEAFF
size: NA
V: TRBV30
D: NA
J: TRBJ1-1

DNA: TGTGCCACCAGCAGAGAGAGAAGCGGACAGGGTCCTGAAGCTTTCTTT
CDR3: CATSRERSGQGPEAFF
size: NA
V: TRBV15
D: TRBD1
J: TRBJ1-1

DNA: TGTGCCAGCAGCTCTAACAGGGCGAACACTGAAGCTTTCTTT
CDR3: CASSSNRANTEAFF
size: NA
V: TRBV5-6
D: NA
J: TRBJ1-1

DNA: TGTGCCAGCAGTTACCCCGGACAGGGAAATGAGCAGTTCTTC
CDR3: CASSYPGQGNEQFF
size: NA
V: TRBV6-5
D: TRBD1
J: TRBJ2-1

DNA: TGTGCCAGTAGTATTTTGGTCCCGGACAGGCCCGGGGCCAACGTCCTGACTTTC
CDR3: CASSILVPDRPGANVLTF
size: NA
V: TRBV19
D: TRBD1
J: TRBJ2-6

DNA: TGTGCCAGCAGCTACACGGGGGGGACTGAAGCTTTCTTT
CDR3: CASSYTGGTEAFF
size: NA
V: TRBV11-2
D: NA
J: TRBJ1-1

DNA: TGTGCCAGCACCCTAAGGGGGACAGGGAGCCAGCCCCAGCATTTT
CDR3: CASTLRGTGSQPQHF
size: NA
V: TRBV27
D: TRBD1
J: TRBJ1-5

DNA: TGTGCCAGCAGCCCAGGGGGGCCCCAGCCCCAGCATTTT
CDR3: CASSPGGPQPQHF
size: NA
V: TRBV7-2
D: TRBD1
J: TRBJ1-5